The sequence of this T cell receptor (beta chain) was determined in a study of blood T cell repertoires in COVID-19. Overall study: Both acute and convalescent COVID-19 samples were obtained from the United States, Italy and Spain. From T cells, B-cell-depleted T cells, or PBMCs came the material, which was cDNA or gDNA.

Looked up from germline, CDR1 is GTSNPN and CDR2 is SVGIG (reference sequence). Losses at the gene ends were 3 bases for V and 3 bases for J; bases not matched to a gene: 8. The CDR3 is made up of 16 amino acids. During active infection, Seattle patients enrolled and were then monitored through disease. In the source study's methods: Reference gene primer amplification gave estimated nucleated cell counts. Only in-frame clones appear in the TCRdb table, and some are missing; sequencing was by immunoSEQ multiplex PCR. D and trimming were read from the DNA, whereas the V and J calls and clone size are those reported in that table. The data show 180,000 or so clones, with 70% to 90% seen just once and 11% held by the top ten.

Sequenced: peripheral blood. The chain is built from TRBV30 and TRBJ2-2, with TRBD1 identical over 9 bases. The receptor was derived from a woman aged 55-75 years with COVID-19, enrolled during active disease. The CDR3 region is CAWRVQGAPDTGELFF. The CDR3 DNA is TGTGCCTGGAGAGTACAGGGGGCGCCTGACACCGGGGAGCTGTTTTTT. Full variable domain (outside the CDR3, taken from reference TRBV30 and TRBJ2-2): SQTIHQWPATLVQPVGSPLSLECTVEGTSNPNLYWYRQAAGRGLQLLFYSVGIGQISSEVPQNLSASRPQDRQFILSSKKLLLSDSGFYLCAWRVQGAPDTGELFFGEGSRLTVL.